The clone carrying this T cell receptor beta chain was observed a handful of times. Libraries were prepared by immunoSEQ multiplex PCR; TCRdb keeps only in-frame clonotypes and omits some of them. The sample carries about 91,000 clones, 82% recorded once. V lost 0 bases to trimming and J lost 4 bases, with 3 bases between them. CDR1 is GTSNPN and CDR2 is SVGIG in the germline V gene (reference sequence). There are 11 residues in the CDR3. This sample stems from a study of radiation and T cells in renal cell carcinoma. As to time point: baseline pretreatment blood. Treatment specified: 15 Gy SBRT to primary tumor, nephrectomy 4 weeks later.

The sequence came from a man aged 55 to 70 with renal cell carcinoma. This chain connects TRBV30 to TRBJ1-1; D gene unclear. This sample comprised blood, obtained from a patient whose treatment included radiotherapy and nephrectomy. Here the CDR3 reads CAWSVSTEAFF. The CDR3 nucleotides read TGTGCCTGGAGTGTGAGCACTGAAGCTTTCTTT.